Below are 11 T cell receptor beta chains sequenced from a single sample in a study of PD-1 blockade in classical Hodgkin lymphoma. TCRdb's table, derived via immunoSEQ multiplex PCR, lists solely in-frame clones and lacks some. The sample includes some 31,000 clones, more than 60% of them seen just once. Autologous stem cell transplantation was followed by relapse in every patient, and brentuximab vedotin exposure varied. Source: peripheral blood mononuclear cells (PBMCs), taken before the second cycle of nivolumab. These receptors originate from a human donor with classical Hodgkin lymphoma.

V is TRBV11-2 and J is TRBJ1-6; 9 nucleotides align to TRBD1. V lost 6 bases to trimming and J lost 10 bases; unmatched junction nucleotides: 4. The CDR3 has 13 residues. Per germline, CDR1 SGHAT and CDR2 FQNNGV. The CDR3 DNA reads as TGTGCCAGCAGGCGACAGGGGGTATCACCCCTCCACTTT. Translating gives CASRRQGVSPLHF. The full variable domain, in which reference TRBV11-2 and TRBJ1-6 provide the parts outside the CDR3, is EAGVAQSPRYKIIEKRQSVAFWCNPISGHATLYWYQQILGQGPKLLIQFQNNGVVDDSQLPKDRFSAERLKGVDSTLKIQPAKLEDSAVYLCASRRQGVSPLHFGNGTRLTVT.

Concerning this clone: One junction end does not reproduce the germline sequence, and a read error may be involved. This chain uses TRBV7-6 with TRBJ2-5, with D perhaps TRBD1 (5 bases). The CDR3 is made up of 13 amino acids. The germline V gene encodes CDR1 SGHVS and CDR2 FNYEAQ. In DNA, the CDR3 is TGTGCCAGCATCTTAGGGGCCTCGGGGACCCAGTACTTC. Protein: CASILGASGTQYF.

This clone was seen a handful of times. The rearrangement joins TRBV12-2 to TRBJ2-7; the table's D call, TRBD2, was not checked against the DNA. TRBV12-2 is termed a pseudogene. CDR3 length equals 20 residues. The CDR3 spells CASRLVLPGTSGGSSYEQYV. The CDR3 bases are TGTGCAAGTCGCTTAGTTCTACCCGGGACTAGCGGGGGGTCCTCCTACGAGCAGTACGTC.

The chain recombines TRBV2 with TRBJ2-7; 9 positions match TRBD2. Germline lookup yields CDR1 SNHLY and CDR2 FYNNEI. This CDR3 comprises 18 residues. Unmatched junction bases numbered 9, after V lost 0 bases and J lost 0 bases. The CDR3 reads CASSEALQGSGGSYEQYV. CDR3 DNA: TGTGCCAGCAGTGAAGCGCTTCAGGGTAGCGGGGGCTCCTACGAGCAGTACGTC.

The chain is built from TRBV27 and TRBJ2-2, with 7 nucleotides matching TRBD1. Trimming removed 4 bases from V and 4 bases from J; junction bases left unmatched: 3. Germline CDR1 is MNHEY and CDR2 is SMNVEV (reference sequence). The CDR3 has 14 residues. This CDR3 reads CASSWGQTTGELFF. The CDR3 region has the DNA TGTGCCAGCAGTTGGGGACAGACCACCGGGGAGCTGTTTTTT.

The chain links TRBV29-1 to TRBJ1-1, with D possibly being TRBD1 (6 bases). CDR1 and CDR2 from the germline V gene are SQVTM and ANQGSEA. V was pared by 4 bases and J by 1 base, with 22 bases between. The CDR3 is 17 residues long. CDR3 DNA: TGCAGCGTTGCCCGCGGGTGGGGGGGCGGACGGAACACTGAAGCTTTCTTT. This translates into CSVARGWGGGRNTEAFF.

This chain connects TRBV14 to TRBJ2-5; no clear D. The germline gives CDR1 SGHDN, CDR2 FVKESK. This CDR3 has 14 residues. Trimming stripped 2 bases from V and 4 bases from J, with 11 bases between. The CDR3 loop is CASSQRWLGETQYF. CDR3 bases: TGTGCCAGCAGCCAAAGGTGGTTGGGAGAGACCCAGTACTTC. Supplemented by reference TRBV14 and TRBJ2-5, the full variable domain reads EAGVTQFPSHSVIEKGQTVTLRCDPISGHDNLYWYRRVMGKEIKFLLHFVKESKQDESGMPNNRFLAERTGGTYSTLKVQPAELEDSGVYFCASSQRWLGETQYFGPGTRLLVL.

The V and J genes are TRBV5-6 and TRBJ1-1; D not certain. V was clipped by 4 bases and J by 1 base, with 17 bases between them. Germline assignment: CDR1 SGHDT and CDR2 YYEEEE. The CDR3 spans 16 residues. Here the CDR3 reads CASSDISFEGNTEAFF. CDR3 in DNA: TGTGCCAGCAGCGATATCTCCTTTGAAGGGAACACTGAAGCTTTCTTT.

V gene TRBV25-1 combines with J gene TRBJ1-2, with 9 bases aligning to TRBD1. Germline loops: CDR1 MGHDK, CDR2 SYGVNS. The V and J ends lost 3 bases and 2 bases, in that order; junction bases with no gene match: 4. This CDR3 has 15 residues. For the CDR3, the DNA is TGTGCCAGCAGTGATCCGGGACAGGGAAACTATGGCTACACCTTC. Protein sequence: CASSDPGQGNYGYTF.

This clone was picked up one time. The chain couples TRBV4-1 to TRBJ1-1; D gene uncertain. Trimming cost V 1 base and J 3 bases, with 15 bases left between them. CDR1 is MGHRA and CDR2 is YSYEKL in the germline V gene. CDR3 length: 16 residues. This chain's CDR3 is CASSQGFAKGYTEAFF. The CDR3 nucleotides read TGCGCCAGCAGCCAAGGGTTTGCCAAGGGCTACACTGAAGCTTTCTTT.

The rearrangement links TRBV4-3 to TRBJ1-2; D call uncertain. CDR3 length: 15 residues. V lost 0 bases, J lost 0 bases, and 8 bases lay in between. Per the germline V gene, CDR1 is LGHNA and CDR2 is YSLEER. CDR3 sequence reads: CASSQDWAANYGYTF. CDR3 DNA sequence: TGCGCCAGCAGCCAAGATTGGGCCGCTAACTATGGCTACACCTTC.